The rows below give T cell receptor beta chains drawn from one sample of a study of cytomegalovirus exposure and HLA in healthy donors. Generated by immunoSEQ multiplex PCR, the TCRdb table keeps only in-frame clones and is missing some. The sample comprises about 200,000 clones, more than 60% of which are singletons, and around 1.7% rests with the top ten. The sample was PBMCs. The source of these receptors is a man aged 50-60 years in good health and CMV-seronegative. Both conserved end residues are part of each CDR3. The D gene is left open where the match is weak. A clone size is listed for some rows: how often the clone was seen (once, few, many), or a class if it is expanded.

.	TRBV5-1	TRBJ2-3	TRBD2	TGCGCCAGCAGCCGGGGTAGCGGGAGGGACACAGATACGCAGTATTTT	CASSRGSGRDTDTQYF
.	TRBV5-4	TRBJ2-1	TRBD2	TGTGCCAGCAGCCCGGGACTAGCAAATGAGCAGTTCTTC	CASSPGLANEQFF
.	TRBV25-1	TRBJ2-7	.	TGTGCCAGCAGTGAAGGGGCCCTTAGGTACGAGCAGTACTTC	CASSEGALRYEQYF
.	TRBV10-3	TRBJ1-5	.	TGTGCCATCAGTGACAGGGTCGCCCAGCCCCAGCATTTT	CAISDRVAQPQHF
.	TRBV15	TRBJ1-1	.	TGTGCCACCAGCAGAGATGGGCAGGGTGGCACTGAAGCTTTCTTT	CATSRDGQGGTEAFF
once	TRBV28	TRBJ1-4	.	TGTGCCAGCAGTTTCCCAAGGCGGGGTGGGTCTGAAAAACTGTTTTTT	CASSFPRRGGSEKLFF
.	TRBV6-1	TRBJ2-7	.	TGTGCCAGCAGTGAAGAGGCGACAGCCAGCTCCTACGAGCAGTACTTC	CASSEEATASSYEQYF
.	TRBV18	TRBJ1-1	.	TGTGCCAGCTCCTCCTCGGGTAACACTGAAGCTTTCTTT	CASSSSGNTEAFF
.	TRBV4-1	TRBJ2-7	.	TGCGCCAGCAGCCCAGGTTACTCCTACGAGCAGTACTTC	CASSPGYSYEQYF
once	TRBV27	TRBJ1-2	.	TGTGCCAGCAGTTTCCACTTTCAGGGAGGATATGGCTACACCTTC	CASSFHFQGGYGYTF
.	TRBV28	TRBJ2-7	TRBD1	TGTGCCAGCAGTTTAGGGACAGGGGTTTTGGAGCAGTACTTC	CASSLGTGVLEQYF
.	TRBV11-2	TRBJ2-2	.	TGTGCCAGCAGCTTAGTCGTCCCCGCGAACACCGGGGAGCTGTTTTTT	CASSLVVPANTGELFF
.	TRBV30	TRBJ2-2	TRBD2	TGTGCCGGGACTAGCGGGGGCGGGTGGGAGCTGTTTTTT	CAGTSGGGWELFF
.	TRBV7-2	TRBJ2-1	TRBD2	TGTGCCAGCAGCTCGGGACTAGCGCACAATGAGCAGTTCTTC	CASSSGLAHNEQFF
.	TRBV15	TRBJ2-7	.	TGTGCCACCAGCAGAGGACCCTCGTCCGGGTCCTGGCTCACCTACGAGCAGTACTTC	CATSRGPSSGSWLTYEQYF
.	TRBV9	TRBJ2-2	TRBD2	TGTGCCAGCAGCGAGGGGAAGCGGGAGAAGACGACCGGGGAGCTGTTTTTT	CASSEGKREKTTGELFF
.	TRBV7-9	TRBJ1-5	TRBD1	TGTGCCAGCAGCATATCGGGGACAGGGGACGGTCAGCCCCAGCATTTT	CASSISGTGDGQPQHF
.	TRBV15	TRBJ2-1	.	TGTGCCACCAGCAGAGTTGAGGGCTGGTACAATGAGCAGTTCTTC	CATSRVEGWYNEQFF
few	TRBV11-2	TRBJ2-1	TRBD2	TGTGCCAGCAGCCCGGGGGGTAGCGGCCGCTACAATGAGCAGTTCTTC	CASSPGGSGRYNEQFF
.	TRBV12-5	TRBJ2-1	TRBD1	TGTGCTAGTGCAGGGGGCCTAAATGAGCAGTTCTTC	CASAGGLNEQFF
.	TRBV9	TRBJ2-5	TRBD2	TGTGCCAGCAGCGTTAGCGGGAGGTACCAAGAGACCCAGTACTTC	CASSVSGRYQETQYF
.	TRBV29-1	TRBJ1-2	.	TGCAGCGTTTTTCTCCAGGGCGGGGATGGCTACACCTTC	CSVFLQGGDGYTF
.	TRBV12-5	TRBJ2-3	.	TGTGCTAGTGGACAGACAGATACGCAGTATTTT	CASGQTDTQYF
.	TRBV7-9	TRBJ2-3	TRBD2	TGTGCCAGCAGCCCCCTAGGACTAGCGGGAGATACGCAGTATTTT	CASSPLGLAGDTQYF
.	TRBV6-1	TRBJ1-1	TRBD1	TGTGCCAGCAGAAGACCGGGACAGGGGGCCACTGAAGCTTTCTTT	CASRRPGQGATEAFF
.	TRBV2	TRBJ2-7	TRBD1	TGTGCCAGCAGTGAAGCTCTATGGGGACAGGGGAGACACGAGCAGTACTTC	CASSEALWGQGRHEQYF
.	TRBV6-1	TRBJ1-2	.	TGTGCCAGCACCGAAGGGAGGGCGCAGGGGAGTGGCTACACCTTC	CASTEGRAQGSGYTF
.	TRBV5-1	TRBJ1-3	.	TGCGCCAGCAGCTTGGGAAGCGCCGGCGGAAACACCATATATTTT	CASSLGSAGGNTIYF
.	TRBV4-1	TRBJ1-2	.	TGCGCCAGCAGCCAAGACAGTACTTGGGTCCCTAACTACGGCTACACCTTC	CASSQDSTWVPNYGYTF
.	TRBV19	TRBJ1-5	.	TGTGCCAGTAGTATCGGGACTCCGAATCAGCCCCAGCATTTT	CASSIGTPNQPQHF
.	TRBV28	TRBJ2-7	TRBD2	TGTGCCAGCAGTTCGGTGGGGACTAGCGGAACAAAGCAGTACTTC	CASSSVGTSGTKQYF
once	TRBV4-1	TRBJ1-1	.	TGCGCCAGCAGCCAGGGGGGGATGAACACTGAAGCTTTCTTT	CASSQGGMNTEAFF
.	TRBV19	TRBJ1-2	TRBD1	TGTGCCAGTAGCCCGATATGGACAGGGGTCTATGGCTACACCTTC	CASSPIWTGVYGYTF